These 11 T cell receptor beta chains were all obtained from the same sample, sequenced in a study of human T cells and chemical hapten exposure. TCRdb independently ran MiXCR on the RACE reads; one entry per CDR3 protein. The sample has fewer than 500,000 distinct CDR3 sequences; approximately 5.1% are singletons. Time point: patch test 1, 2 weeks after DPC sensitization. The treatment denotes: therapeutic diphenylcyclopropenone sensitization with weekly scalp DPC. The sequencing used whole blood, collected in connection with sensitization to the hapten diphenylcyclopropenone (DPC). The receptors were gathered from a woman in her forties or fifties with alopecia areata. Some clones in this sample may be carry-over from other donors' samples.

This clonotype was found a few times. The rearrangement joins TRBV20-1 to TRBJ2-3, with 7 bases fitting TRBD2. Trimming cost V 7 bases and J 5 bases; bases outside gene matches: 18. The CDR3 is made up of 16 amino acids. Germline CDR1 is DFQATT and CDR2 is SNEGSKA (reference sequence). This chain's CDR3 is CSGTPSSGRQGDTQYF. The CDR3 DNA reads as TGCAGTGGAACACCCTCTAGCGGCAGACAAGGAGATACGCAGTATTTT.

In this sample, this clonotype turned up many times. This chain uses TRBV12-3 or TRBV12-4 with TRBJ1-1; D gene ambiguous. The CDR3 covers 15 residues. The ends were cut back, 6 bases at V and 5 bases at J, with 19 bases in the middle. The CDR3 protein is CASSPPKGILTEAFF. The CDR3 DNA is TGTGCCAGCAGCCCACCAAAGGGCATCTTAACTGAAGCTTTCTTT.

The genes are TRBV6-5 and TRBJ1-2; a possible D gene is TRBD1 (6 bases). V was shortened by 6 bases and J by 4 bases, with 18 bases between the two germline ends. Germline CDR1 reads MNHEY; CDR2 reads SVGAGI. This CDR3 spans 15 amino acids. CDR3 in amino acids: CASRVQGMFGYGYTF. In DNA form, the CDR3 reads TGTGCCAGCAGGGTACAGGGAATGTTTGGCTATGGCTACACCTTC.

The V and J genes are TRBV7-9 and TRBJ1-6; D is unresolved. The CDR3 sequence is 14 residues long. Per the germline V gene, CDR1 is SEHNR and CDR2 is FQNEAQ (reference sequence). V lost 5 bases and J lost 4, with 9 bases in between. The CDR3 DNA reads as TGTGCCAGCAGCCCCGGAACTTATAATTCACCCCTCCACTTT. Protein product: CASSPGTYNSPLHF.

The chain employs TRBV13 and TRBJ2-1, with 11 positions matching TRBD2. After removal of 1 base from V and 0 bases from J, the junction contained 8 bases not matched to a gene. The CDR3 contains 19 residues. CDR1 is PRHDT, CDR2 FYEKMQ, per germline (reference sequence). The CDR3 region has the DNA TGTGCCAGCAGCTTAGAGGAGACTAGCGGGAAAAGCTCCTACAATGAGCAGTTCTTC. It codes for CASSLEETSGKSSYNEQFF.

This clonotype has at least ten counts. CDR3 DNA sequence: TGTGCCATCAGTCCGGGACAGCCCTCCTACGAGCAGTACTTC. This translates into CAISPGQPSYEQYF. The rearrangement joins TRBV10-3 to TRBJ2-7, with 7 bases lining up with TRBD1. Germline loops: CDR1 ENHRY, CDR2 SYGVKD. CDR3 size: 14 residues. V shed 5 bases, J shed 0 bases, and the junction held 4 bases outside the gene matches.

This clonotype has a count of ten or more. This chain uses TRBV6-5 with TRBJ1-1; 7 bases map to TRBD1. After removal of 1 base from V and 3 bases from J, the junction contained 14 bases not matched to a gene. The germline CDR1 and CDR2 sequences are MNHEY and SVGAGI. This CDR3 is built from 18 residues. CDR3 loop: CASSYYRDSRLRDTEAFF. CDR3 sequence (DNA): TGTGCCAGCAGTTACTACCGGGACAGCCGACTCCGGGACACTGAAGCTTTCTTT.

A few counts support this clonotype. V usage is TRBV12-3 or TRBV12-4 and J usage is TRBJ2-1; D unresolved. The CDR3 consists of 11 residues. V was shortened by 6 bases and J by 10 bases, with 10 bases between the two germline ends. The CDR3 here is CASSQTWEQFF. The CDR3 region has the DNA TGTGCCAGCAGCCAGACTTGGGAGCAGTTCTTC.

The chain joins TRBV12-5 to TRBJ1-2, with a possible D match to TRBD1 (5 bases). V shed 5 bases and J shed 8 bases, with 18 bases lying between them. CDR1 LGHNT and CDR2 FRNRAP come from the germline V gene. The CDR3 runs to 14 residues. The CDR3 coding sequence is TGTGCTAGTGGTCCGGGGACCGACCTGAGAGGCTACACCTTC. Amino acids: CASGPGTDLRGYTF.

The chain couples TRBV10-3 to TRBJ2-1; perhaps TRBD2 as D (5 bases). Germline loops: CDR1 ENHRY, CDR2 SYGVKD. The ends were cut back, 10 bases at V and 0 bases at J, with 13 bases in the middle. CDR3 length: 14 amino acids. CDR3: CATLSAGSYNEQFF. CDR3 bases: TGTGCCACTCTCAGTGCGGGCTCCTACAATGAGCAGTTCTTC.

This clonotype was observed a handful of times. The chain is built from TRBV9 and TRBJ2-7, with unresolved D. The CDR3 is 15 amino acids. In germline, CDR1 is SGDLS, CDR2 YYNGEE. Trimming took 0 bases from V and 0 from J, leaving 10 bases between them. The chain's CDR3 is CASSVAGLGSYEQYF. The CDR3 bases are TGTGCCAGCAGCGTAGCTGGGCTGGGCTCCTACGAGCAGTACTTC. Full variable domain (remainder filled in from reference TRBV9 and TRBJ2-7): DSGVTQTPKHLITATGQRVTLRCSPRSGDLSVYWYQQSLDQGLQFLIQYYNGEERAKGNILERFSAQQFPDLHSELNLSSLELGDSALYFCASSVAGLGSYEQYFGPGTRLTVT.